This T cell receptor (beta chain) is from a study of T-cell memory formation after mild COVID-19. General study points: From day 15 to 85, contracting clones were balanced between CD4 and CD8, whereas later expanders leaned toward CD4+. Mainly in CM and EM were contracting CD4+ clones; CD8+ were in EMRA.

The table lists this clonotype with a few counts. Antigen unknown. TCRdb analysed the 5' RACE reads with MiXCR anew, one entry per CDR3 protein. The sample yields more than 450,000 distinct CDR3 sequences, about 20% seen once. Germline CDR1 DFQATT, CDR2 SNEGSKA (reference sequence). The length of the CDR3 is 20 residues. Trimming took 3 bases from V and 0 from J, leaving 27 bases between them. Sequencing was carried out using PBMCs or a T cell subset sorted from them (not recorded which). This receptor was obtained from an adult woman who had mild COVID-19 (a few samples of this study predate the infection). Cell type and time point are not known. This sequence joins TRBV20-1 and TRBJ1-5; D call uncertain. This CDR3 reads CSASLGIARRSRYSNQPQHF. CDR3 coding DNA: TGCAGTGCTAGTCTTGGGATCGCTCGCCGCTCGCGTTATAGCAATCAGCCCCAGCATTTT.